The sequence of this TCR beta chain was determined in a study of cytomegalovirus exposure and HLA in healthy donors. Study-level results: Within the 100 to 150 validation repertoires, first-cohort TCR clusters tended to co-occur, according to a later analysis. Rarity held for most TCR sequences, but there were some public TCRs that occurred in many donors. Cytomegalovirus-associated TCR beta chains were listed, numbering 150 to 200.

Note on this clone: Its antigen is as yet unknown.

The CDR3 is 14 amino acids. Germline V gene data show CDR1 as MDHEN and CDR2 as SYDVKM. V was clipped by 5 bases and J by 10 bases; unmatched bases: 10. The donors were members of the validation cohort comprising about 130 subjects, separate from the roughly 690-subject first cohort. Repertoires were generated with immunoSEQ multiplex PCR, while TCRdb's copy carries only in-frame clones and drops some. Of about 200,000 clones detected, 87% appear once; the ten largest clones hold roughly 2%. Input material: PBMCs. The genes are TRBV28 and TRBJ1-2; 10 bases are a match to TRBD1. The origin of this receptor is a woman aged 18-29 years in good health and CMV-seropositive. This CDR3 reads CASSIPGTGVPYTF. The CDR3 region has the DNA TGTGCCAGCAGTATTCCCGGGACAGGGGTCCCCTACACCTTC.